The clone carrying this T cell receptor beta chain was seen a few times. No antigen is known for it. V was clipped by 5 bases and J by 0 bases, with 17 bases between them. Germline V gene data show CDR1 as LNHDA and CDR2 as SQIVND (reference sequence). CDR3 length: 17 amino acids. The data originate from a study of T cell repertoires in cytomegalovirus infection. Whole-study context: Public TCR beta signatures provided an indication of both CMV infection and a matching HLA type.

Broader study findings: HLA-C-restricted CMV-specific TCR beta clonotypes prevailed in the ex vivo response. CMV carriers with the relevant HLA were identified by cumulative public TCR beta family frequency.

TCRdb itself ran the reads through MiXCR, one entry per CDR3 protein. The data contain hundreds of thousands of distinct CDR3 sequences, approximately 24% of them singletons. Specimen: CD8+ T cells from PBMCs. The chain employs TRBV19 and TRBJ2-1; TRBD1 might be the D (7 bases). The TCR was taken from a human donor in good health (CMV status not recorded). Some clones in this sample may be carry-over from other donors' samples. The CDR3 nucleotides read TGTGCCAGTAGTTCCTCACCAGGGGGGAGCTCCTACAATGAGCAGTTCTTC. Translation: CASSSSPGGSSYNEQFF.